Following are 26 T cell receptor beta chains from one sample sequenced in a study of T-cell memory formation after mild COVID-19. TCRdb used MiXCR to reprocess the 5' RACE reads, holding one entry per CDR3 protein. The sample lists 150,000 to 200,000 distinct CDR3 sequences, about a fifth seen once, with about 21% in the top ten. Sequencing was performed on PBMCs or a T cell subset sorted from them (not recorded which). Source of these receptors: an adult woman who had mild COVID-19 (a few samples of this study predate the infection). Cell type and time point are not known.

This clonotype was counted only a few times. The chain carries TRBV30 and TRBJ2-3; TRBD2 agrees at 12 bases. In germline, CDR1 is GTSNPN, CDR2 SVGIG (reference sequence). J was trimmed by 2 bases and V by 1 base; bases with no gene match: 4. The CDR3 runs to 16 residues. The CDR3 bases are TGTGCCTGGAGTGAGGGACTAGCGGGTAACACAGATACGCAGTATTTT. Its protein product is CAWSEGLAGNTDTQYF.

The chain couples TRBV7-2 to TRBJ2-3; unclear D gene. Trimming pared 5 bases from V and 3 bases from J, leaving 6 bases between. The germline gives CDR1 SGHTA, CDR2 FQGNSA. This CDR3 has 12 residues. The chain's CDR3 is CASSARTDTQYF. The CDR3, as DNA: TGTGCCAGCAGCGCTCGGACAGATACGCAGTATTTT.

The V and J genes are TRBV29-1 and TRBJ2-5; D is uncertain. The CDR3 runs to 11 residues. CDR1 SQVTM and CDR2 ANQGSEA come from the germline V gene. V lost 0 bases and J 4 bases, leaving 3 bases between the germline ends. This CDR3 is CSVEDLETQYF. The CDR3 nucleotides read TGCAGCGTTGAAGATCTAGAGACCCAGTACTTC.

This clonotype was counted ten times or more. J is TRBJ1-1 and V is TRBV12-3 or TRBV12-4, with TRBD1 matching over 7 bases. Losses at the gene ends were 7 bases for V and 4 bases for J; bases not matched to a gene: 9. This CDR3 is 14 amino acids long. The CDR3 nucleotides are TGTGCCAGCACCTGGACAGGTTGGGGCACTGAAGCTTTCTTT. Its protein product is CASTWTGWGTEAFF.

The V and J genes are TRBV27 and TRBJ2-1, with 8 bases identical to TRBD2. With 5 bases clipped from V and 3 bases from J, the junction kept 9 bases outside the gene matches. Germline V gene data show CDR1 as MNHEY and CDR2 as SMNVEV (reference sequence). This CDR3 spans 16 amino acids. The CDR3 sequence: CASSPYPGRVYNEQFF. In nucleotides, the CDR3 is TGTGCCAGCAGTCCATACCCCGGGAGGGTCTACAATGAGCAGTTCTTC.

The gene calls are TRBV7-8 and TRBJ2-3, with 10 nucleotides matching TRBD2. Looked up from germline, CDR1 is SGHVS and CDR2 is FQNEAQ. The length of the CDR3 is 15 residues. Trimming removed 8 bases from V and 1 base from J; junction bases left unmatched: 6. CDR3 DNA: TGTGCCAGCTCAAGCGGGAGGGGGGGCACAGATACGCAGTATTTT. Translation gives CASSSGRGGTDTQYF. Based on the CDR3 plus reference TRBV7-8 and TRBJ2-3, the full variable domain is GAGVSQSPRYKVAKRGQDVALRCDPISGHVSLFWYQQALGQGPEFLTYFQNEAQLDKSGLPSDRFFAERPEGSVSTLKIQRTQQEDSAVYLCASSSGRGGTDTQYFGPGTRLTVL.

The V and J genes are TRBV5-1 and TRBJ2-7, with 9 positions matching TRBD2. This CDR3 contains 15 residues. The junction had 4 bases not matched to a gene; V was cut back by 0 bases and J by 3 bases. Germline CDR1 reads SGHRS; CDR2 reads YFSETQ. The CDR3 loop reads CASSLGASGVYEQYF. DNA for the CDR3: TGCGCCAGCAGCTTGGGGGCTAGCGGGGTCTACGAGCAGTACTTC.

The chain is built from TRBV7-9 and TRBJ1-1; TRBD1 aligns across 8 bases. This CDR3 has 14 residues. Germline loops: CDR1 SEHNR, CDR2 FQNEAQ (reference sequence). Unmatched junction bases numbered 8, after V lost 6 bases and J lost 5 bases. CDR3 residues: CASSSDRVFTEAFF. Written as DNA, the CDR3 is TGTGCCAGCAGTTCGGACAGGGTGTTTACTGAAGCTTTCTTT.

This clonotype was seen a handful of times. The genes are TRBV7-9 and TRBJ2-5; 8 bases fit TRBD1. The CDR3 loop spans 16 amino acids. Germline CDR1 SEHNR, CDR2 FQNEAQ (reference sequence). The ends lost 6 bases at V and 1 base at J; junction bases unmatched: 10. The CDR3 coding sequence is TGTGCCAGCAGGTATAGGACAGGGAAGGGCCAAGAGACCCAGTACTTC. The encoded protein is CASRYRTGKGQETQYF.

The chain employs TRBV5-1 and TRBJ2-7; 10 positions agree with TRBD2. This CDR3 is built from 16 residues. The J segment lost 3 bases and the V segment lost 6 bases, leaving 12 bases of the junction unmatched. Germline values: CDR1 SGHRS, CDR2 YFSETQ. DNA of the CDR3: TGCGCCAGCAACTACGACCTAGCGGGAGATTTCTACGAGCAGTACTTC. It yields the protein CASNYDLAGDFYEQYF.

The V gene is TRBV6-2 or TRBV6-3, the J gene TRBJ1-2, with 9 nucleotides matching TRBD1. CDR3 length equals 13 residues. Unmatched junction bases numbered 6, after V lost 5 bases and J lost 8 bases. The germline V gene encodes CDR1 MNHEY and CDR2 SVGEGT. The CDR3 nucleotides read TGTGCCAGCAGTGTACAGGGGGCAAGCGGCTACACCTTC. Its translation: CASSVQGASGYTF.

This chain links TRBV7-6 with TRBJ2-5; 11 positions match TRBD2. This CDR3 spans 16 amino acids. After removal of 5 bases from V and 2 bases from J, the junction contained 7 bases not matched to a gene. CDR1 SGHVS and CDR2 FNYEAQ come from the germline V gene. The CDR3 reads CASSPSLAGGQETQYF. CDR3 DNA sequence: TGTGCCAGCAGCCCTAGCCTAGCGGGGGGACAAGAGACCCAGTACTTC.

V gene TRBV4-1 combines with J gene TRBJ2-7; no definite D call. Looked up from germline, CDR1 is MGHRA and CDR2 is YSYEKL. V was trimmed by 1 base and J by 0 bases, leaving 13 bases between them. The CDR3 is made up of 16 amino acids. CDR3 residues: CASSQVTDQSSYEQYF. As DNA, the CDR3 is TGCGCCAGCAGCCAAGTCACCGATCAGAGCTCCTACGAGCAGTACTTC.

CDR3 sequence: CATRDGEGYEQYF. For the CDR3, the DNA is TGTGCCACCAGGGACGGGGAAGGATACGAGCAGTACTTC. The rearrangement joins TRBV24-1 to TRBJ2-7; D is possibly TRBD2 (5 bases). Germline CDR1 reads KGHDR; CDR2 reads SFDVKD. The CDR3 is 13 residues long. V shed 7 bases and J shed 4 bases, with 13 bases lying between them.

The chain recombines TRBV20-1 with TRBJ2-3; the match to TRBD2 covers 8 bases. Per germline, CDR1 DFQATT and CDR2 SNEGSKA (reference sequence). The CDR3 has 18 amino acids. Germline trimming cut 5 bases from V and 0 bases from J; bases unmatched to any gene: 16. The CDR3 here is CSAGGTGTRETSTDTQYF. As DNA, the CDR3 is TGCAGTGCTGGGGGTACCGGGACTAGGGAAACTAGCACAGATACGCAGTATTTT.

The table lists this clonotype with a few counts. The J gene is TRBJ2-1, the V gene TRBV18; TRBD2 matches 15 bases. The germline CDR1 and CDR2 sequences are KGHSH and LQKENI. V was pared by 3 bases and J by 7 bases, with 7 bases of the junction left unmatched. CDR3 length: 17 residues. In DNA form, the CDR3 reads TGTGCCAGCTCACCGGGGACTAGCGGGAGGTATACAAATGAGCAGTTCTTC. Translating it yields CASSPGTSGRYTNEQFF.

V and J are TRBV3-1 and TRBJ2-5; TRBD2 matches 11 bases. Germline CDR1 reads LGHDT; CDR2 reads YNNKEL (reference sequence). There are 15 residues in the CDR3. The junction had 0 bases not matched to a gene; V was cut back by 1 base and J by 2 bases. CDR3 region: CASSQGTSGQETQYF. The CDR3 DNA reads as TGTGCCAGCAGCCAAGGGACTAGCGGGCAAGAGACCCAGTACTTC.

The chain uses TRBV1 and TRBJ1-3. TRBV1 is a pseudogene locus. The CDR3 totals 15 residues. CDR3 region: CTSSLRGQWEDTIYF. CDR3 in DNA: TGCACCAGCAGCCTAAGAGGACAGTGGGAGGACACCATATATTTT.

The rearrangement joins TRBV2 to TRBJ1-5; D is uncertain. Germline CDR1 and CDR2: SNHLY and FYNNEI. Trimming took off 7 bases at V and 0 bases at J, with 4 bases between the two ends. This CDR3 comprises 12 residues. The CDR3 sequence: CASKHSNQPQHF. The CDR3 DNA reads TGTGCCAGCAAACATAGCAATCAGCCCCAGCATTTT.

CDR3 DNA: TGTGCCAGCAGTTACTCGAGGCCAGGGCCGTATGGCTACACCTTC. This codes for CASSYSRPGPYGYTF. This rearrangement joins TRBV6-5 to TRBJ1-2; TRBD1 is a possible D gene (5 bases). The CDR3 runs to 15 residues. The V and J ends lost 0 bases and 5 bases respectively, with 13 bases between them. Per germline, CDR1 MNHEY and CDR2 SVGAGI.

In this sample, this clonotype turned up a few times. The chain is built from TRBV7-9 and TRBJ2-1, with D perhaps being TRBD1 or TRBD2 (7 bases each). The CDR3 contains 14 residues. The germline V gene encodes CDR1 SEHNR and CDR2 FQNEAQ (reference sequence). Trimming removed 4 bases at V and 6 bases at J, with 13 bases between. CDR3 sequence: CASSSRGGFNEQFF. For the CDR3, the DNA is TGTGCCAGCAGCTCCAGGGGGGGGTTCAATGAGCAGTTCTTC.

The chain carries TRBV29-1 and TRBJ1-1, with D possibly being TRBD1 (6 bases). The germline V gene encodes CDR1 SQVTM and CDR2 ANQGSEA. Trimming took off 6 bases at V and 0 bases at J, with 17 bases between the two ends. This CDR3 has 15 amino acids. The CDR3 protein is CSVGRQERLNTEAFF. In DNA form, the CDR3 reads TGCAGCGTGGGGAGACAGGAACGACTGAACACTGAAGCTTTCTTT.

This clonotype showed up just a few times. The chain has TRBV9 and TRBJ2-1; 10 bases match TRBD2. This CDR3 region has 18 residues. V lost 4 bases to trimming and J lost 0 bases; unmatched junction nucleotides: 10. CDR1 is SGDLS, CDR2 YYNGEE, per germline. The CDR3 DNA reads TGTGCCAGCAGCCGCTCCCGGACTAGCGGTAGCTCCTACAATGAGCAGTTCTTC. Protein product: CASSRSRTSGSSYNEQFF.

This clonotype was picked up a small number of times. The chain combines TRBV4-1 with TRBJ1-2; D not resolved. The CDR3 spans 12 residues. Trimming took 5 bases from V and 5 from J, leaving 9 bases between them. CDR1 is MGHRA and CDR2 is YSYEKL in the germline V gene. CDR3: CASSDKGYGYTF. CDR3 sequence (DNA): TGCGCCAGCAGCGACAAGGGATATGGCTACACCTTC.

This clonotype was found a few times. This chain's CDR3 is CASSRGSSYEQYF. Here the CDR3 DNA reads TGTGCCAGCTCGAGGGGAAGCTCCTACGAGCAGTACTTC. The V gene is TRBV9, the J gene TRBJ2-7, with D tentatively TRBD1 or TRBD2 (5 bases each). The CDR3 has 13 amino acids. The V end lost 7 bases, the J end lost 0 bases, and 11 bases lay between the germline ends. Germline values: CDR1 SGDLS, CDR2 YYNGEE.

The chain uses TRBV12-3 or TRBV12-4 and TRBJ2-1, with 10 positions matching TRBD2. The CDR3 runs to 16 residues. The V segment lost 6 bases and the J segment 5 bases; nucleotides outside the gene matches: 10. The CDR3 sequence: CASRPLSGGADNEQFF. The CDR3 coding sequence is TGTGCCAGCAGGCCCCTCAGCGGGGGGGCCGACAATGAGCAGTTCTTC.